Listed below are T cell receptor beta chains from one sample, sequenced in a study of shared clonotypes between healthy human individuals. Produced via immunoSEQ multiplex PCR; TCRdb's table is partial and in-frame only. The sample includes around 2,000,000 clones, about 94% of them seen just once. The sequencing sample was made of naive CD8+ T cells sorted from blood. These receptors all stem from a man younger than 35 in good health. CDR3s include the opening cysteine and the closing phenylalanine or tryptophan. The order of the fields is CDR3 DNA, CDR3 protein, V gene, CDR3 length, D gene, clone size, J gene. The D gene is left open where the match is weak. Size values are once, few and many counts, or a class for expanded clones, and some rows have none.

cdr3_nt: TGTGCCAGCAGTTTGCGGACAGGGACCTACGAGCAGTACTTC; cdr3_aa: CASSLRTGTYEQYF; v_call: TRBV28; cdr3_length: 14; d_call: TRBD1; clone_size: .; j_call: TRBJ2-7
cdr3_nt: TGTGCCAGCAGGTTGGGTGAGCAGTTCTTC; cdr3_aa: CASRLGEQFF; v_call: TRBV2; cdr3_length: 10; d_call: .; clone_size: once; j_call: TRBJ2-1
cdr3_nt: TGTGCCTGGAGTGTATCCTCGGTTGGGTACGAGCAGTACTTC; cdr3_aa: CAWSVSSVGYEQYF; v_call: TRBV30; cdr3_length: 14; d_call: .; clone_size: .; j_call: TRBJ2-7
cdr3_nt: TGCGCCAGCAGCGTAAACCCAAACGGCCCAGATACGCAGTATTTT; cdr3_aa: CASSVNPNGPDTQYF; v_call: TRBV4-1; cdr3_length: 15; d_call: .; clone_size: .; j_call: TRBJ2-3
cdr3_nt: TGTGCCAGCAGTTACTCGAGGGCTGGCAGGGATGATGGCTACACCTTC; cdr3_aa: CASSYSRAGRDDGYTF; v_call: TRBV6-6; cdr3_length: 16; d_call: .; clone_size: once; j_call: TRBJ1-2
cdr3_nt: TGTGCCAGCAGCCCCCCGGACAGGGGCCCCTACGAGCAGTACTTC; cdr3_aa: CASSPPDRGPYEQYF; v_call: TRBV13; cdr3_length: 15; d_call: TRBD1; clone_size: .; j_call: TRBJ2-7
cdr3_nt: TGTGCCAGCAGCTTATCACAGGGCGTCACAGATACGCAGTATTTT; cdr3_aa: CASSLSQGVTDTQYF; v_call: TRBV7-8; cdr3_length: 15; d_call: .; clone_size: .; j_call: TRBJ2-3
cdr3_nt: TGTGCCAGCGGGGTCGCCTATAATTCACCCCTCCACTTT; cdr3_aa: CASGVAYNSPLHF; v_call: TRBV6-5; cdr3_length: 13; d_call: .; clone_size: few; j_call: TRBJ1-6
cdr3_nt: TGTGCTAGTGGCCTCGGGTGGGCGGAGACCCAGTACTTC; cdr3_aa: CASGLGWAETQYF; v_call: TRBV12-5; cdr3_length: 13; d_call: .; clone_size: .; j_call: TRBJ2-5
cdr3_nt: TGTGCCAGCAGTTTTGGAGGGGGCAATGAGCAGTTCTTC; cdr3_aa: CASSFGGGNEQFF; v_call: TRBV27; cdr3_length: 13; d_call: .; clone_size: .; j_call: TRBJ2-1
cdr3_nt: TGTGCCAGCAGCTTGCAGGGGAACACCGGGGAGCTGTTTTTT; cdr3_aa: CASSLQGNTGELFF; v_call: TRBV7-2; cdr3_length: 14; d_call: .; clone_size: .; j_call: TRBJ2-2
cdr3_nt: TGTGCCAGCAGCGCCTACAGGGGAACGGGTGGCTACACCTTC; cdr3_aa: CASSAYRGTGGYTF; v_call: TRBV9; cdr3_length: 14; d_call: TRBD1; clone_size: .; j_call: TRBJ1-2
cdr3_nt: TGTGCCTGGACAGGGGTCTACACCGGGGAGCTGTTTTTT; cdr3_aa: CAWTGVYTGELFF; v_call: TRBV30; cdr3_length: 13; d_call: .; clone_size: .; j_call: TRBJ2-2
cdr3_nt: TGTGCCAGCAGCTTAGGGAGGACCTACGAGCAGTACTTC; cdr3_aa: CASSLGRTYEQYF; v_call: TRBV7-6; cdr3_length: 13; d_call: .; clone_size: .; j_call: TRBJ2-7
cdr3_nt: TGTGCCAGCAGTTCTGAAGGGGAAGGCCCTGGGGCCAACGTCCTGACTTTC; cdr3_aa: CASSSEGEGPGANVLTF; v_call: TRBV28; cdr3_length: 17; d_call: .; clone_size: .; j_call: TRBJ2-6
cdr3_nt: TGTGCCAGCAGTTACCGTTCAGGGCCGGTTGAAGCTTTCTTT; cdr3_aa: CASSYRSGPVEAFF; v_call: TRBV6-5; cdr3_length: 14; d_call: .; clone_size: .; j_call: TRBJ1-1
cdr3_nt: TGTGCCAGCAGCTTAGCATCGGGAGGGCCAGACGAGCAGTACTTC; cdr3_aa: CASSLASGGPDEQYF; v_call: TRBV7-9; cdr3_length: 15; d_call: TRBD2; clone_size: .; j_call: TRBJ2-7
cdr3_nt: TGTGCCAGTAGTATCCAGGCTCAGCCCCAGCATTTT; cdr3_aa: CASSIQAQPQHF; v_call: TRBV19; cdr3_length: 12; d_call: .; clone_size: .; j_call: TRBJ1-5
cdr3_nt: TGTGCCGGCCGGGAAGGGGCAAATATTTACAATGAGCAGTTCTTC; cdr3_aa: CAGREGANIYNEQFF; v_call: TRBV2; cdr3_length: 15; d_call: .; clone_size: .; j_call: TRBJ2-1
cdr3_nt: TGTGCCTGGGGGGGCCCAATTTTTCGGGGTGAGCAGTTCTTC; cdr3_aa: CAWGGPIFRGEQFF; v_call: TRBV30; cdr3_length: 14; d_call: .; clone_size: .; j_call: TRBJ2-1
cdr3_nt: TGTGCCAGCAGTGTGGGCACAGCTAGCACAGATACGCAGTATTTT; cdr3_aa: CASSVGTASTDTQYF; v_call: TRBV2; cdr3_length: 15; d_call: .; clone_size: .; j_call: TRBJ2-3
cdr3_nt: TGCGCCAGCAGCCAAGGGTCAAACCAAGAGACCCAGTACTTC; cdr3_aa: CASSQGSNQETQYF; v_call: TRBV4-1; cdr3_length: 14; d_call: .; clone_size: .; j_call: TRBJ2-5